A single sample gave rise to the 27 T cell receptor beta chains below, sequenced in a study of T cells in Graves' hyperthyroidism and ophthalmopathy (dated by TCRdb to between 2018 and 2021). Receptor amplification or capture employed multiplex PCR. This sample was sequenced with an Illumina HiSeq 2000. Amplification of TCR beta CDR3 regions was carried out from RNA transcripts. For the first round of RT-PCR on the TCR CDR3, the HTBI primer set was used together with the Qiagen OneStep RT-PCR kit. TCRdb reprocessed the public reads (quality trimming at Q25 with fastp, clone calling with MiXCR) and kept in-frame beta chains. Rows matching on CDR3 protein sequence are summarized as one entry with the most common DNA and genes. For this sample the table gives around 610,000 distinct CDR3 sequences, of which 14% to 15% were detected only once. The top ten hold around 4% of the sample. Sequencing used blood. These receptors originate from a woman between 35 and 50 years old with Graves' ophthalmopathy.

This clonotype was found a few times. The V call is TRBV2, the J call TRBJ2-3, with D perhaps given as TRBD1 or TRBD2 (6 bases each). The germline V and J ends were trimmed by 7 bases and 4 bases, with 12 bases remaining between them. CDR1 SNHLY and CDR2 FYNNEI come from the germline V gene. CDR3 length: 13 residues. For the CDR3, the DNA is TGTGCCAGCACCGGGGGCAGGGCAGATACGCAGTATTTT. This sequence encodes CASTGGRADTQYF.

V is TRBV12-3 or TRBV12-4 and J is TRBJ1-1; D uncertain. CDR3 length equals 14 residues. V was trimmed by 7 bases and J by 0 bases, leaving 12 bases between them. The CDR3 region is CASNRELMNTEAFF. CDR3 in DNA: TGTGCCAGCAATCGGGAGCTGATGAACACTGAAGCTTTCTTT.

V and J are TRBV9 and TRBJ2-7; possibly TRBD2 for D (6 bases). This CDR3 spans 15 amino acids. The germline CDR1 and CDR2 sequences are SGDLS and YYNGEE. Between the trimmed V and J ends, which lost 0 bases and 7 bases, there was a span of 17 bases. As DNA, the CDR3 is TGTGCCAGCAGCGTAGCTGGAGGGGTAGGGAGTGAGCAGTACTTC. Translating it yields CASSVAGGVGSEQYF.

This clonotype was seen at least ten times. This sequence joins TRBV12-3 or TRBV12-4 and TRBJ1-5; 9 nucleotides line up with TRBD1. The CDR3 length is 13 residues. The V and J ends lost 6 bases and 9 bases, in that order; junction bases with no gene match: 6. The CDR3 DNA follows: TGTGCCAGCAGCGAACAGGGGGCGCGGCCCCAGCATTTT. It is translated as CASSEQGARPQHF.

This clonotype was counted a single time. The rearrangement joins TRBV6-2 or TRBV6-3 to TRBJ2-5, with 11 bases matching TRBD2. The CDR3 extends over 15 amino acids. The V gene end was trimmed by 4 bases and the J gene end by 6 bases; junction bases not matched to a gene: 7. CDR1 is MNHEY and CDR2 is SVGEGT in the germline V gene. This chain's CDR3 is CASSSGLAVSQTQYF. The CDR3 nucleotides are TGTGCCAGCAGTTCGGGACTAGCGGTCTCGCAGACCCAGTACTTC.

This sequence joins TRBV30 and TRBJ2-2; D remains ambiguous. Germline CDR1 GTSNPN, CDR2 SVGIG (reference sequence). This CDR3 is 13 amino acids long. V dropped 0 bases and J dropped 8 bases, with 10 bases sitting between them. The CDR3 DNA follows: TGTGCCTGGAGTGTAACCACGGTTGGGGAGCTGTTTTTT. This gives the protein CAWSVTTVGELFF.

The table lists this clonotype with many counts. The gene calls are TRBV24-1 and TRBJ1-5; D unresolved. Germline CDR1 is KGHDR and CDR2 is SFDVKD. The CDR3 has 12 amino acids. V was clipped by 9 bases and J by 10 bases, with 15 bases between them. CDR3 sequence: CATSEGIGPQHF. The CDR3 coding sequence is TGTGCCACCTCTGAAGGAATAGGACCCCAGCATTTT.

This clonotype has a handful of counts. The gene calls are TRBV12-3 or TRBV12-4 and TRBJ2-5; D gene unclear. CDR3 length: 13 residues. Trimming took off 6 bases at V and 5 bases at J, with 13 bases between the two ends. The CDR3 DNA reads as TGTGCCAGCAGAGTAGGTTCAAGGGAGACCCAGTACTTC. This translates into CASRVGSRETQYF.

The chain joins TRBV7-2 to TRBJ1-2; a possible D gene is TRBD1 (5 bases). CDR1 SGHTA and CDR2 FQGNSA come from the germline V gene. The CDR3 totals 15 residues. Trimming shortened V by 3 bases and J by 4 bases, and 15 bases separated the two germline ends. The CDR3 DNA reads TGTGCCAGCAGCTTCTCGGGAGGGGATAGCTATGGCTACACCTTC. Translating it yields CASSFSGGDSYGYTF. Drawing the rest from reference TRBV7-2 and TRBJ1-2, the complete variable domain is GAGVSQSPSNKVTEKGKDVELRCDPISGHTALYWYRQSLGQGLEFLIYFQGNSAPDKSGLPSDRFSAERTGGSVSTLTIQRTQQEDSAVYLCASSFSGGDSYGYTFGSGTRLTVV.

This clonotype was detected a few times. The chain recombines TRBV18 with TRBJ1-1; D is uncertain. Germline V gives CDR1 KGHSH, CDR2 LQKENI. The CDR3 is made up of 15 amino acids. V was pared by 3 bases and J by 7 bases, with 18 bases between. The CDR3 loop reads CASSPESGGRIEAFF. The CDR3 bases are TGTGCCAGCTCACCCGAGTCAGGTGGTCGAATTGAAGCTTTCTTT.

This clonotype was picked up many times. The CDR3 coding sequence is TGTGCCAGCAGTTCGCCGGGACTAGCTAGCGAGACCCAGTACTTC. It encodes CASSSPGLASETQYF. This chain connects TRBV12-3 or TRBV12-4 to TRBJ2-5, with 9 bases that match TRBD2. This CDR3 comprises 15 residues. Trimming removed 4 bases from V and 5 bases from J; junction bases left unmatched: 8.

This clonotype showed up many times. The DNA of the CDR3 is TGTGCCAGCAGTCCGACAGGGGCGGGTGGCTACACCTTC. It encodes CASSPTGAGGYTF. The genes are TRBV12-3 or TRBV12-4 and TRBJ1-2; 8 bases match TRBD1. V shed 5 bases and J 7 bases; nucleotides not matched to a gene: 6. CDR3 length: 13 residues.

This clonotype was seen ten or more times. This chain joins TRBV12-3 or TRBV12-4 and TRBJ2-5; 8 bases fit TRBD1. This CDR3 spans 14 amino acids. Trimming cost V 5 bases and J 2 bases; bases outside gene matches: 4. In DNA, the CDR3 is TGTGCCAGCAGTACCGGACAGGGTCAAGAGACCCAGTACTTC. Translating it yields CASSTGQGQETQYF.

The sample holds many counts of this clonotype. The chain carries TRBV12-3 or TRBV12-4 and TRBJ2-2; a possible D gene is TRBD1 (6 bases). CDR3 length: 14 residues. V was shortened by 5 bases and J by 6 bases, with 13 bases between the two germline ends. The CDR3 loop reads CASSTQGKAGELFF. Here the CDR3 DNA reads TGTGCCAGCAGTACACAGGGAAAGGCCGGGGAGCTGTTTTTT.

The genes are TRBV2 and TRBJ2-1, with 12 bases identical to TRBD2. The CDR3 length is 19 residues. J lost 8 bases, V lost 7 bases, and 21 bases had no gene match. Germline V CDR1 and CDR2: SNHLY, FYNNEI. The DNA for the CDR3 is TGTGCCAGCACCCCGAAGCCGACTAGCGGGAGCGCAGGAGTCCATGAGCAGTTCTTC. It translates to CASTPKPTSGSAGVHEQFF.

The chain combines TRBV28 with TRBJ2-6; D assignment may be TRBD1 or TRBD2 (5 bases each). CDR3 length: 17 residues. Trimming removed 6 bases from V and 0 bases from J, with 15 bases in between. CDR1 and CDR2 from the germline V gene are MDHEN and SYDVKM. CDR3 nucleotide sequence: TGTGCCAGCAGCCGAGCGACAGAGGGCTCTGGGGCCAACGTCCTGACTTTC. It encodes CASSRATEGSGANVLTF.

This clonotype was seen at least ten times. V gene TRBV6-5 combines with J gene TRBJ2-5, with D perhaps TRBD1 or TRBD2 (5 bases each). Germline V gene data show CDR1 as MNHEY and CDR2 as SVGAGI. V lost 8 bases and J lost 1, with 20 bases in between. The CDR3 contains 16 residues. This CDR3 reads CASGLPRGRSQETQYF. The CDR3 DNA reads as TGTGCCAGCGGGCTACCGAGGGGAAGATCCCAAGAGACCCAGTACTTC.

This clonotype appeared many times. In DNA form, the CDR3 reads TGTGCCAGCAGTTCCGCCGGGCAGGGTGATCAGCCCCAGCATTTT. Its protein is CASSSAGQGDQPQHF. The chain has TRBV27 and TRBJ1-5, with TRBD1 as a possible D gene (5 bases). Germline CDR1 reads MNHEY; CDR2 reads SMNVEV (reference sequence). CDR3 length: 15 amino acids. The V end was cut by 4 bases, the J end by 5 bases, with 15 bases between.

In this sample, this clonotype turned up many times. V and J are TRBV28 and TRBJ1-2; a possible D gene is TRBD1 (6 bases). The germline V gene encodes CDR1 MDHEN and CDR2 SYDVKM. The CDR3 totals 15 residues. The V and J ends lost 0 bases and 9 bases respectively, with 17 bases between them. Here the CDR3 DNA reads TGTGCCAGCAGTTTATGGGGCGACAGGCTCCGGAGCTACACCTTC. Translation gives CASSLWGDRLRSYTF.

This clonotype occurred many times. As DNA, the CDR3 is TGTGCCAGTAGTAGAACCGGGACAGATAGCAATCAGCCCCAGCATTTT. This codes for CASSRTGTDSNQPQHF. This chain joins TRBV19 and TRBJ1-5; 7 nucleotides align to TRBD1. This CDR3 is 16 amino acids long. The V segment lost 4 bases and the J segment 0 bases; nucleotides outside the gene matches: 6. Germline V gives CDR1 LNHDA, CDR2 SQIVND (reference sequence).

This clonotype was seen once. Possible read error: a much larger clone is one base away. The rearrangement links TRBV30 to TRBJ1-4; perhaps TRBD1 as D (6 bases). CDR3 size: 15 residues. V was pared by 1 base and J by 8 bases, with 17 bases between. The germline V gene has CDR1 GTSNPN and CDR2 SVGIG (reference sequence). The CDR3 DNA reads TGTGCCTGGAGTGCGCGGGCCTCAAGGGGGGAAAAACTGTTTTTT. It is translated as CAWSARASRGEKLFF.

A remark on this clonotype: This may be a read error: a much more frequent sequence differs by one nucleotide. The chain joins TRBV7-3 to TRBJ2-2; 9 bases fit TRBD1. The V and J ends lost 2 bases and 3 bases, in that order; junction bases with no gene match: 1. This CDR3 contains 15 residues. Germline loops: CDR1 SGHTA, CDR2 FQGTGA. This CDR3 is CASSLGTGYTGELFF. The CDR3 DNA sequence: TGTGCCAGCAGCTTAGGGACAGGGTACACCGGGGAGCTGTTTTTT.

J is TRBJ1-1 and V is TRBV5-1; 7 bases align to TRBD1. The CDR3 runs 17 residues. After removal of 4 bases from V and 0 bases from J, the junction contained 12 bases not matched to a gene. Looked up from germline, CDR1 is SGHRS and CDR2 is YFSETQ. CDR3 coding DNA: TGCGCCAGCAGCCGCTTAGCCACAGGGGCCGTGAACACTGAAGCTTTCTTT. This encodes CASSRLATGAVNTEAFF.

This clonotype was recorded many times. The CDR3 loop is CASSSSLVQETQYF. DNA of the CDR3: TGTGCCAGCAGCTCCTCACTAGTCCAAGAGACCCAGTACTTC. This chain connects TRBV7-2 to TRBJ2-5; D is perhaps TRBD2 (5 bases). Germline V gene sequence: CDR1 SGHTA, CDR2 FQGNSA. CDR3 length equals 14 residues. Trimming removed 4 bases at V and 1 base at J, with 10 bases between.

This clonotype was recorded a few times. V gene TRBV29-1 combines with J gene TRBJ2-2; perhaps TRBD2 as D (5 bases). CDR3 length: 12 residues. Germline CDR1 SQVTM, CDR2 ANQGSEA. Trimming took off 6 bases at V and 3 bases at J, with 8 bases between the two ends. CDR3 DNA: TGCAGCGTACTAGTGGACACCGGGGAGCTGTTTTTT. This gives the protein CSVLVDTGELFF.

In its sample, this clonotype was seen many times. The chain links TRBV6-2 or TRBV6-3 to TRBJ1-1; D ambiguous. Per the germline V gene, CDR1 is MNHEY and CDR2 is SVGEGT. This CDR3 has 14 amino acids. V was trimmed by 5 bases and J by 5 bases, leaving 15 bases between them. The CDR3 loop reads CASSPPWGRTEAFF. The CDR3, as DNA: TGTGCCAGCAGTCCGCCGTGGGGTCGTACTGAAGCTTTCTTT.

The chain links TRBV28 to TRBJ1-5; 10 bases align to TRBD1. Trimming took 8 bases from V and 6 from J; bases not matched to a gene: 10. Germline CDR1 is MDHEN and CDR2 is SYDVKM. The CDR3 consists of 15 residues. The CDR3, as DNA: TGTGCCAGCTCCCGGCGACAGGGGGCCGCTCAGCCCCAGCATTTT. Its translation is CASSRRQGAAQPQHF.